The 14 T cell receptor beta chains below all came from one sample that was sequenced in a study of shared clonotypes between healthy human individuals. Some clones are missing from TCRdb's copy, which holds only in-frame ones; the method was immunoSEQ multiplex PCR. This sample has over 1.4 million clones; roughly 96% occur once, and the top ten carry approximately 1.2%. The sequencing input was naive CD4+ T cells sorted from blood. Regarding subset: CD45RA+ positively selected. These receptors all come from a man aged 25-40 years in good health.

CDR3 residues: CATSSSRVDYEQYF. CDR3 nucleotides: TGTGCCACCAGCAGTAGCAGGGTAGACTACGAGCAGTACTTC. This chain joins TRBV15 and TRBJ2-7, with D possibly TRBD1 on 5 matching bases. Germline CDR1 and CDR2: LNHNV and YYDKDF (reference sequence). The CDR3 is 14 residues long. Trimming removed 3 bases from V and 3 bases from J, with 12 bases in between.

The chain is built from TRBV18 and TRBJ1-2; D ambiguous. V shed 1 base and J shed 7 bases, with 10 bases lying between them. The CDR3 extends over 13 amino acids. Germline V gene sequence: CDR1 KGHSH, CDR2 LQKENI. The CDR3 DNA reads TGTGCCAGCTCACCACAGGGTAGAGGTGGCTACACCTTC. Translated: CASSPQGRGGYTF.

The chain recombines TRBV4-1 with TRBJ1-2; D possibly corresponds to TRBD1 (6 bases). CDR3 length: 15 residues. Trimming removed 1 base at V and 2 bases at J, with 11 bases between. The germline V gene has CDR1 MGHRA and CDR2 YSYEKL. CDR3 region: CASSQAGQGNYGYTF. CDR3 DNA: TGCGCCAGCAGCCAAGCCGGCCAGGGGAACTATGGCTACACCTTC.

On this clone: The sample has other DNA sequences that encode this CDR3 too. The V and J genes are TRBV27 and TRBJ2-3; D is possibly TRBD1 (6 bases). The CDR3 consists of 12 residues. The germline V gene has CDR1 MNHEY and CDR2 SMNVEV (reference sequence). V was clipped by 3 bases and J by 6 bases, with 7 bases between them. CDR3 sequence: CASSFRGDTQYF. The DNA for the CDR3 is TGTGCCAGCAGTTTCAGGGGCGATACGCAGTATTTT.

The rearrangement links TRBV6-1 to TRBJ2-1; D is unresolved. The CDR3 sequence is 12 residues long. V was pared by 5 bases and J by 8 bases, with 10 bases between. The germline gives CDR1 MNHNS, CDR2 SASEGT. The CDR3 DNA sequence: TGTGCCAGCAGTCCGGAACGGCATGAGCAGTTCTTC. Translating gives CASSPERHEQFF.

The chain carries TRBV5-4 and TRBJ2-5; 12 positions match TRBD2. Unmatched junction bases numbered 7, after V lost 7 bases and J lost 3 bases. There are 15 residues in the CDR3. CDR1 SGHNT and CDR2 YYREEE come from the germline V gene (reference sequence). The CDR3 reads CASGEPSGREETQYF. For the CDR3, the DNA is TGTGCCAGCGGGGAGCCTAGCGGGAGGGAAGAGACCCAGTACTTC.

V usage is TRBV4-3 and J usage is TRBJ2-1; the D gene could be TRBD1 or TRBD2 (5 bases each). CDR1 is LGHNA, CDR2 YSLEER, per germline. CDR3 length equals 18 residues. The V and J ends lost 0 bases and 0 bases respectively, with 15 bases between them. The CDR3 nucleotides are TGCGCCAGCAGCCAAGATAGCGTGGGACGCGGCTCCTACAATGAGCAGTTCTTC. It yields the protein CASSQDSVGRGSYNEQFF.

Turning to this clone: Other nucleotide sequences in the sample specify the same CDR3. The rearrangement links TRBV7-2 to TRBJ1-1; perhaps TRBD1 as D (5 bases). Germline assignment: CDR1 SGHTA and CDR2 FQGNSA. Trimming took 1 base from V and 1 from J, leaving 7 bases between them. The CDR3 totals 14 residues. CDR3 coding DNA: TGTGCCAGCAGCTTAGGAGGACAGAACACTGAAGCTTTCTTT. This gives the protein CASSLGGQNTEAFF.

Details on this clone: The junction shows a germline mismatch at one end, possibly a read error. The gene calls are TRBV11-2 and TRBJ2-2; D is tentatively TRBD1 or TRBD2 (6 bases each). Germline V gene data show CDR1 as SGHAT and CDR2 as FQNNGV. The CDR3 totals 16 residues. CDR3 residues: CASSIEGGYDTGELFF. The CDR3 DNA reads TGTGCCAGCAGCATAGAAGGGGGGTATGACACCGGGGAGCTGTTTTTT.

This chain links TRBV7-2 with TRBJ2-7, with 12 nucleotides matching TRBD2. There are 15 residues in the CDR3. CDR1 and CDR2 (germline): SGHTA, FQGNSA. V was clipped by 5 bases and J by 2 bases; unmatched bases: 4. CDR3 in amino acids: CASSTSGRPPYEQYF. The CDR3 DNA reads TGTGCCAGCAGCACTAGCGGGAGGCCGCCCTACGAGCAGTACTTC.

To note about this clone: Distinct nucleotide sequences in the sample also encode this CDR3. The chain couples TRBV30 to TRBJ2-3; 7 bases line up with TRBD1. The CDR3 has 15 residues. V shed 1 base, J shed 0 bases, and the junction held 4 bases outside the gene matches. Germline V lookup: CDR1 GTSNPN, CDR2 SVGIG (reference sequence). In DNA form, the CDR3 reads TGTGCCTGGAGTGGAGGGACAGCTAGCACAGATACGCAGTATTTT. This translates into CAWSGGTASTDTQYF.

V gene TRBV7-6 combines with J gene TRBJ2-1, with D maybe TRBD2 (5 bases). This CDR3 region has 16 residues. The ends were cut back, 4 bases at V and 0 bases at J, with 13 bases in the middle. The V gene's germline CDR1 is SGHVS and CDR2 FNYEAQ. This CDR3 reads CASSSNPGFSYNEQFF. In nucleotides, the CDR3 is TGTGCCAGCAGCTCAAACCCGGGATTCTCCTACAATGAGCAGTTCTTC.

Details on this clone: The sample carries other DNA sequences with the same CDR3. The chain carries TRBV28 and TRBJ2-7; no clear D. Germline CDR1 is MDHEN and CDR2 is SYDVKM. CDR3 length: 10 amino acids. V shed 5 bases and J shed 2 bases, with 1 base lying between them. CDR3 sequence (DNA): TGTGCCAGCAGTACCTACGAGCAGTACTTC. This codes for CASSTYEQYF.

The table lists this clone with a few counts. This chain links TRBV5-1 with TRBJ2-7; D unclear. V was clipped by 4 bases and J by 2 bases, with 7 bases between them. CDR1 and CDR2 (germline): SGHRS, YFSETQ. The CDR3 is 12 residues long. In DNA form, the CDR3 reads TGCGCCAGCAGCCGTACAGCCTACGAGCAGTACTTC. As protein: CASSRTAYEQYF.